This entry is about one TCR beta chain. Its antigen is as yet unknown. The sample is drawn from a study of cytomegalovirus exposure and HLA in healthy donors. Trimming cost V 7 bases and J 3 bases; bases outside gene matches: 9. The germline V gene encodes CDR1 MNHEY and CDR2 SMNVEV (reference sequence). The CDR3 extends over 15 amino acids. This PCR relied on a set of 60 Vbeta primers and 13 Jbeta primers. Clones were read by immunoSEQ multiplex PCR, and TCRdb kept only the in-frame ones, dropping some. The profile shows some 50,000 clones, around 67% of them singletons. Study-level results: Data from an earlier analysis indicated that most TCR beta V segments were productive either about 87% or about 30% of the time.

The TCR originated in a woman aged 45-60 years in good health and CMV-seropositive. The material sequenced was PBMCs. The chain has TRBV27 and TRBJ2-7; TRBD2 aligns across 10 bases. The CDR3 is CASITSLAGIYEQYF. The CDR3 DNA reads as TGTGCCAGCATTACCTCACTAGCGGGAATCTACGAGCAGTACTTC.